This T cell receptor (beta chain) was sequenced in a study of T-cell reconstitution after alpha-beta-depleted transplantation in children (dated by TCRdb to 2016 to 2018). As for the study more broadly: Using TCR repertoire profiling, the study quantitatively followed how T-cell immune reconstitution unfolded in children after TCRalphabeta/CD19-depleted allogeneic hematopoietic cell transplantation. The research as a whole found: About two months after transplant, the apparently early recovery of alphabetaT-cell counts reportedly depended on just several hundred clones that had expanded rapidly and came from non-depleted graft cells. The high TCRbeta diversity at day 60 in some patients was ascribed to recipient T cells and intrathymic progenitors that had survived conditioning. Over the following months the frequencies of hyperexpanded clones went down, and after one year T-cell counts and TCRbeta diversity were mostly credited to newly produced T cells.

The sample's treatment or condition, from its label and the paper: allogeneic hematopoietic cell transplantation with graft depleted of TCRalphabeta T cells and CD19 B cells. The children who served as transplant recipients had been given grafts of TCRalphabeta/CD19-depleted allogeneic hematopoietic cells. The method was PCR. These reads were obtained on an Illumina HiSeq 2500. Molecular barcoding was employed in the preparation of TCR libraries, with unique molecular identifiers being used to normalize TCRbeta repertoire quantification. TCRdb trimmed the raw reads at Q25, called clones with MiXCR and kept productive beta chains. Each record represents a unique CDR3 protein, reported with the most common genes and DNA among its rows. This sample has 250,000 or so distinct CDR3 sequences in its table, and 20% to 30% of those were observed once. The top ten clonotypes cover more than 4.5% of the sample.

The germline V gene encodes CDR1 MNHEY and CDR2 SVGEGT. Deletion took 7 bases off V and 7 bases off J, with a span of 11 bases between the germline ends. CDR3 length: 11 amino acids, cysteine to phenylalanine. Only the CDR3 DNA stays, 33 bases, in frame from base 1. Worth noting for this clonotype: Its antigen specificity is not known. The sample holds no much larger clone one base away, and base qualities are not on file.

The receptor's source is a female patient aged 2-9 years who had a stem cell transplant for congenital amegakaryocytic thrombocytopenia, so the T cells may come from the graft donor. The sample was PBMCs, mostly from graft donor cells, taken 360 days after TCRalphabeta/CD19-depleted stem cell transplant. The rearranged segments are TRBV6-2 or TRBV6-3 and TRBJ2-7, with the D assignment possibly TRBD1 or TRBD2, given 6 matching bases for each. The CDR3 is CASTGGREQYF. The nucleotide sequence is given as TGTGCCAGCACCGGGGGCAGGGAGCAGTACTTC.